The count of the clone carrying this TCR beta chain is one. Its specificity is unknown. This entry is derived from a study of T cell responses to AZD1222 COVID-19 vaccine. Study-level findings and limits: Spike was spanned by vaccine-associated CD4 TCRs, with dominance at 160-218 and 743-854.

Data came from immunoSEQ multiplex PCR; TCRdb stores just in-frame clones and leaves some out. The data hold tens of thousands of clones, with 91% observed a single time. Sequenced material: peripheral blood, taken on day 0 of AZD1222 vaccination. The receptor was derived from an adult in good health.

The chain's CDR3 is CASSLRLAFQETQYF. The CDR3 region has the DNA TGTGCCAGCAGCCTAAGACTAGCTTTTCAAGAGACCCAGTACTTC. V is TRBV7-8 and J is TRBJ2-5; 7 bases are shared with TRBD2. This CDR3 has 15 residues. V was clipped by 5 bases and J by 2 bases; unmatched bases: 8. Germline CDR1 SGHVS, CDR2 FQNEAQ.